This TCR beta chain was identified during a study of cytomegalovirus exposure and HLA in healthy donors. Study outcomes and limitations: Testing in vitro showed a few CMV-associated chains specific for CMV antigens.

Separate from the roughly 730-subject first cohort, the roughly 110-subject validation cohort was the one that the donors belonged to. This CDR3 is 16 amino acids long. V trimming: 0 bases; J trimming: 7 bases; junction bases outside the gene matches: 6. Germline V gene lookup returns CDR1 MNHNY and CDR2 SVGAGI (reference sequence). As concerns this clone: The antigen is not known.

Only in-frame clones appear in the TCRdb table, and some are missing; sequencing was by immunoSEQ multiplex PCR. The profile shows some 180,000 clones, about 89% of them singletons. The sequence came from a man younger than 40 in good health and CMV-seropositive. The sequencing sample was made of PBMCs. The chain carries TRBV6-6 and TRBJ2-7, with TRBD2 matching 13 bases. The CDR3 bases are TGTGCCAGCAGTTACTCCGGACTAGCGGGAGCCGGGGAGCAGTACTTC. Its protein product is CASSYSGLAGAGEQYF.